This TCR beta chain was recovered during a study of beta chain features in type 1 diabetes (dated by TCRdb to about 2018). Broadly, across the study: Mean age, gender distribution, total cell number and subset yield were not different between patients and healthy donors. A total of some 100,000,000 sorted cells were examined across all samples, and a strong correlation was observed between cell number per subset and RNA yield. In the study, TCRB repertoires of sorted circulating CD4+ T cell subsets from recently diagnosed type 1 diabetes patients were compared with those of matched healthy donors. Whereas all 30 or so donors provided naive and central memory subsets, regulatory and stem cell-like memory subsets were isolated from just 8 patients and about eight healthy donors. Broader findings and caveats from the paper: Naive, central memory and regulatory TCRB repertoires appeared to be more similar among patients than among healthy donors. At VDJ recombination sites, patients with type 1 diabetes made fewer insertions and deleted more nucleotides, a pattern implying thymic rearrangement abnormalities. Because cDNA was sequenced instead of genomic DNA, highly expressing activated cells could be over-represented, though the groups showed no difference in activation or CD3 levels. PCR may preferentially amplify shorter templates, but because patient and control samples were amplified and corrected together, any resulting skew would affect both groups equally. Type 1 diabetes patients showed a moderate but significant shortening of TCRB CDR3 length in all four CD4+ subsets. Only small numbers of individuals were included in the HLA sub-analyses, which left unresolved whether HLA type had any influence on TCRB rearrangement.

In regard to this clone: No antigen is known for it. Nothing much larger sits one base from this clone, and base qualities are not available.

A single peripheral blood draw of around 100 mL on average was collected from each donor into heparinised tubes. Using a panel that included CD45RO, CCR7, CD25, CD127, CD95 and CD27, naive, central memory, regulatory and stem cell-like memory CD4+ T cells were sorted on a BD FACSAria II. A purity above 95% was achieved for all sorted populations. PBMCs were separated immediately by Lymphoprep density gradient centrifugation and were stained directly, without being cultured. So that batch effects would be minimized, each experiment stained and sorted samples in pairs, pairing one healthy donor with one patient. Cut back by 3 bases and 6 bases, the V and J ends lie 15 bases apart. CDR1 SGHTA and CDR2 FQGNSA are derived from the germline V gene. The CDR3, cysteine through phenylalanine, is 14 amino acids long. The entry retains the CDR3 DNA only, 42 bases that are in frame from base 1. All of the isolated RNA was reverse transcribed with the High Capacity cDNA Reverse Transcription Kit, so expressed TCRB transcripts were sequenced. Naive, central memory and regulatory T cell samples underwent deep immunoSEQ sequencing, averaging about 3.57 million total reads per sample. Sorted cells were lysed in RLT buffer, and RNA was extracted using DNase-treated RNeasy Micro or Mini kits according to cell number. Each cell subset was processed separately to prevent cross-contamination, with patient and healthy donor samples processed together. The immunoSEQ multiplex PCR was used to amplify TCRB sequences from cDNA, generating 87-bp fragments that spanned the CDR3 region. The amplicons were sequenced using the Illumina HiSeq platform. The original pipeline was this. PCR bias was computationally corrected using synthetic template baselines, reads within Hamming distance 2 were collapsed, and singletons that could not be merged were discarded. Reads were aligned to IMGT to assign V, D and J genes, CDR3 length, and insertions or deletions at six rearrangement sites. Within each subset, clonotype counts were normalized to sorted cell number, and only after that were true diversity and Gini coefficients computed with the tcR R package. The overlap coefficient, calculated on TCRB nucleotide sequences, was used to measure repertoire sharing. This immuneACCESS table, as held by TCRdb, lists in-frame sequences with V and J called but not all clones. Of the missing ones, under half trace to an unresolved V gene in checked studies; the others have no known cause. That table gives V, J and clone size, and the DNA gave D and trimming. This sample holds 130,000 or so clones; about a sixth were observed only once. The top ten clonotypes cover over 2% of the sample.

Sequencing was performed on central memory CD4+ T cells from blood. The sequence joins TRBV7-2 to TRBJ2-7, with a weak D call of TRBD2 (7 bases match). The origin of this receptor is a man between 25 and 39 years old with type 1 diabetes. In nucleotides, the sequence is TGTGCCAGCAGCTTGGGGCGGGGGCAAAGCGAGCAGTACTTC. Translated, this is CASSLGRGQSEQYF.